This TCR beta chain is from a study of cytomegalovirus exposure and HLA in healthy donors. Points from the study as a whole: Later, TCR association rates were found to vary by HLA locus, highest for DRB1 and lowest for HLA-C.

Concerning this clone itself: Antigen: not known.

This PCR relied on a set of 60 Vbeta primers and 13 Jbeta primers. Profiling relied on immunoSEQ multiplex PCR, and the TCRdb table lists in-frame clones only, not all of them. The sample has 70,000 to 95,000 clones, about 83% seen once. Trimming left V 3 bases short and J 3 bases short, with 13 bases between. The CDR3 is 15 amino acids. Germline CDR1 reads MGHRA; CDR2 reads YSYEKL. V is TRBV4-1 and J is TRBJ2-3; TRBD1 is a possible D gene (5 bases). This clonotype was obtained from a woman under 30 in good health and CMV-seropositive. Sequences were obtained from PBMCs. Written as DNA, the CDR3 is TGCGCCAGCAGCCATCCAGCCAAGGGGACAGATACGCAGTATTTT. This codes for CASSHPAKGTDTQYF.